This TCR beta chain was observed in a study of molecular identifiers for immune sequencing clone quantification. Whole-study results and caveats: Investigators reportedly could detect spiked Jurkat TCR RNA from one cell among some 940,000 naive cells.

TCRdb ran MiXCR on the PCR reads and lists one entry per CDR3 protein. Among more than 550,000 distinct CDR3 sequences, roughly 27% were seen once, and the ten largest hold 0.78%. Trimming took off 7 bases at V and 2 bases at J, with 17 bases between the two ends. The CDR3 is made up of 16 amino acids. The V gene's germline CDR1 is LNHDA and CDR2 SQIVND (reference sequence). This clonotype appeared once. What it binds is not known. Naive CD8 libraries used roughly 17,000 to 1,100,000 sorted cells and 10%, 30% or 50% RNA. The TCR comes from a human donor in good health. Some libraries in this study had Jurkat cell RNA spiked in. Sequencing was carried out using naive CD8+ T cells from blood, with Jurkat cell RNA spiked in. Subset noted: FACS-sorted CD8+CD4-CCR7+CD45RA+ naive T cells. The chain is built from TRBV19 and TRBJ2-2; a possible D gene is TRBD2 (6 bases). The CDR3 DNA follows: TGTGCCAGTACCTATCTGGGGGGAGCTAACACCGGGGAGCTGTTTTTT. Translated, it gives CASTYLGGANTGELFF.